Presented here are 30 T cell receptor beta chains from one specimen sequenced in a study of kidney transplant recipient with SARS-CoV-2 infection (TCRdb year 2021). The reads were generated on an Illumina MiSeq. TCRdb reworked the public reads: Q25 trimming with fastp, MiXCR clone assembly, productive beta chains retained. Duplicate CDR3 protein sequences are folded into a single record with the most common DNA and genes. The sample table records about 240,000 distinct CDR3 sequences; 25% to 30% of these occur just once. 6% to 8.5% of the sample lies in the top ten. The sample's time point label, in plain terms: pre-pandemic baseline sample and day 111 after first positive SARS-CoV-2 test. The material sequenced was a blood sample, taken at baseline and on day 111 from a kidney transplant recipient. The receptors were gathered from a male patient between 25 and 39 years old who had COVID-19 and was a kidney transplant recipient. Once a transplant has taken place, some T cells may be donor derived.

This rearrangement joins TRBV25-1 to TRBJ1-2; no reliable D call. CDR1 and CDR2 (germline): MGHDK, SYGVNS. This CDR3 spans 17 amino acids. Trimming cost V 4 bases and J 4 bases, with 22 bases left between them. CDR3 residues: CASSVRSEPGKTYGYTF. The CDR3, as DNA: TGTGCCAGCAGTGTGCGATCAGAACCGGGAAAGACCTATGGCTACACCTTC.

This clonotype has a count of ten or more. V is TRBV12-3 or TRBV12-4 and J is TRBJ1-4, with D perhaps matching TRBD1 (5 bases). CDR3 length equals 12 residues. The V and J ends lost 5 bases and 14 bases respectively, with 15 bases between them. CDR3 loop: CASSATDSPLFF. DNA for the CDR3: TGTGCCAGCAGTGCAACCGACAGCCCTCTGTTTTTT.

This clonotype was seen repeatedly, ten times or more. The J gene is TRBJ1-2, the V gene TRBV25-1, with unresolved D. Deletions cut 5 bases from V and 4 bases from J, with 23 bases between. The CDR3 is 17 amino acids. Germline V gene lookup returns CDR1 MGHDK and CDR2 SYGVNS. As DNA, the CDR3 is TGTGCCAGCAGTCAGTTAGGAGAACTGGGAAAGACCTATGGCTACACCTTC. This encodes CASSQLGELGKTYGYTF.

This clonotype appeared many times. The CDR3: CATSRVGSANQPQHF. DNA of the CDR3: TGTGCCACCAGCAGGGTTGGCAGTGCCAATCAGCCCCAGCATTTT. The chain uses TRBV15 and TRBJ1-5; D gene ambiguous. This CDR3 contains 15 residues. V was clipped by 3 bases and J by 3 bases, with 12 bases between them. CDR1 and CDR2 (germline): LNHNV, YYDKDF (reference sequence).

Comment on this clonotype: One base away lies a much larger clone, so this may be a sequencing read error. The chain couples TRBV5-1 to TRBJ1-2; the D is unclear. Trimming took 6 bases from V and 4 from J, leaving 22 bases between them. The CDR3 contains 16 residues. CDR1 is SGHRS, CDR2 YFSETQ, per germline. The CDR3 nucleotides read TGCGCCAGCATTCGGATATCGATTCGAAAGACCTATGGCTACACCTTC. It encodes CASIRISIRKTYGYTF.

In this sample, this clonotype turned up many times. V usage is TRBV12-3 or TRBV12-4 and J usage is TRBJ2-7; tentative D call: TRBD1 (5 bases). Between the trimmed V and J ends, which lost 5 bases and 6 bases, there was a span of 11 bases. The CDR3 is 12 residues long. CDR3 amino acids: CASSRTRGEQYV. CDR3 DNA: TGTGCCAGCAGTCGGACAAGGGGCGAGCAGTACGTC.

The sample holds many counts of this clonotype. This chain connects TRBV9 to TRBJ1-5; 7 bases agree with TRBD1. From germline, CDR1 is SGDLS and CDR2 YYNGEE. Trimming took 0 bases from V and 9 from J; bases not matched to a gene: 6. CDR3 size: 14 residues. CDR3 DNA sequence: TGTGCCAGCAGCGTAGGTGGGGACAGTCGGCCCCAGCATTTT. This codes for CASSVGGDSRPQHF. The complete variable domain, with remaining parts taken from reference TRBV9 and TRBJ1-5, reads DSGVTQTPKHLITATGQRVTLRCSPRSGDLSVYWYQQSLDQGLQFLIQYYNGEERAKGNILERFSAQQFPDLHSELNLSSLELGDSALYFCASSVGGDSRPQHFGDGTRLSIL.

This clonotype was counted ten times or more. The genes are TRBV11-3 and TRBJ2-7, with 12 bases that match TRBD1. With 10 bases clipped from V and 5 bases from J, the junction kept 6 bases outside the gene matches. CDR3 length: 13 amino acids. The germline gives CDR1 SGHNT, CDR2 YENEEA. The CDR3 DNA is TGTGCCACCGGGGACAGGGGGCACCACGAGCAGTACTTC. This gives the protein CATGDRGHHEQYF.

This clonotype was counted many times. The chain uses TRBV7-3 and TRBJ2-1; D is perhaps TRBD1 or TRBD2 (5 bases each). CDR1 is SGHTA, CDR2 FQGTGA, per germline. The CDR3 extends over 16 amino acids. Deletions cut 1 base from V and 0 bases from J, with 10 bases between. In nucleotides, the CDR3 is TGTGCCAGCAGCTTAAGAGGGGTTGGCTCCTACAATGAGCAGTTCTTC. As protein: CASSLRGVGSYNEQFF.

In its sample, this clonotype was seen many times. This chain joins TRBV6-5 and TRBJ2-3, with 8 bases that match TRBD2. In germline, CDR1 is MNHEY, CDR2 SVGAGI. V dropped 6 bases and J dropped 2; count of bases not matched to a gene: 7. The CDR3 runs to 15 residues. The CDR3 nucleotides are TGTGCCAGCAGAACTAGCGGCACCGACACAGATACGCAGTATTTT. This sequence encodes CASRTSGTDTDTQYF.

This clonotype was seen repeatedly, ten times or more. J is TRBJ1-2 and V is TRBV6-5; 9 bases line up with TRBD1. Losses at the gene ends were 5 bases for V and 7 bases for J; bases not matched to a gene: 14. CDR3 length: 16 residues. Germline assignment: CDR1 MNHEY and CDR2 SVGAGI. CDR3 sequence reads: CASSGQGKGKGPGYTF. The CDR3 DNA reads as TGTGCCAGCAGTGGACAGGGGAAGGGAAAGGGACCTGGCTACACCTTC.

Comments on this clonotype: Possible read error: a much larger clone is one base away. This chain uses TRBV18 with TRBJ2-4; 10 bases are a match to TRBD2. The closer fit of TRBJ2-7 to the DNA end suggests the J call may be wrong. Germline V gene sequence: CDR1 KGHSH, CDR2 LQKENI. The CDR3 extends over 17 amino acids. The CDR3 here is CANSPPMRAGGHYEQYF. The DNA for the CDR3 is TGTGCCAACTCACCACCGATGCGAGCGGGAGGGCACTACGAGCAGTACTTC.

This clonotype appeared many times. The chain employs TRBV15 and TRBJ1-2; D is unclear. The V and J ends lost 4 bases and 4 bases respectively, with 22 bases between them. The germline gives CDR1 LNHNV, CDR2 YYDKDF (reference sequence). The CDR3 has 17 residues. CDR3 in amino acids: CATSNESRCGKTYGYTF. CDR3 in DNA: TGTGCCACCAGCAACGAATCAAGGTGTGGAAAGACCTATGGCTACACCTTC.

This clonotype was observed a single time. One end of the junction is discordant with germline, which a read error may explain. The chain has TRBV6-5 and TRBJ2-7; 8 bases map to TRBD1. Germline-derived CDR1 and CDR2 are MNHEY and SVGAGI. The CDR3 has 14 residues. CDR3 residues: CASSYGTGAYEQHF. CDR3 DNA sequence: TGTGCCAGCAGTTACGGGACAGGAGCCTACGAGCAGCACTTC.

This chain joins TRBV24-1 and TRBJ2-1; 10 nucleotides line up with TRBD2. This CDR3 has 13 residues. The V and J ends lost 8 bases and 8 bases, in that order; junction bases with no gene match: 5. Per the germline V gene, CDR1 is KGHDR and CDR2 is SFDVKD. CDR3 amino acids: CATNPSGGDEQFF. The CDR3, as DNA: TGTGCCACCAATCCTAGCGGGGGCGATGAGCAGTTCTTC.

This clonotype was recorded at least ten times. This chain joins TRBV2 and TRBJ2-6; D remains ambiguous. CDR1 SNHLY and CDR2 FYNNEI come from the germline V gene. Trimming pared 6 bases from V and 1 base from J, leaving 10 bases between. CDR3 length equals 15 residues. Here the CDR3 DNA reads TGTGCCAGCAGAGGTACAAGTTCTGGGGCCAACGTCCTGACTTTC. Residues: CASRGTSSGANVLTF. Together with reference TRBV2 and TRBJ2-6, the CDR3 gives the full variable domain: EPEVTQTPSHQVTQMGQEVILRCVPISNHLYFYWYRQILGQKVEFLVSFYNNEISEKSEIFDDQFSVERPDGSNFTLKIRSTKLEDSAMYFCASRGTSSGANVLTFGAGSRLTVL.

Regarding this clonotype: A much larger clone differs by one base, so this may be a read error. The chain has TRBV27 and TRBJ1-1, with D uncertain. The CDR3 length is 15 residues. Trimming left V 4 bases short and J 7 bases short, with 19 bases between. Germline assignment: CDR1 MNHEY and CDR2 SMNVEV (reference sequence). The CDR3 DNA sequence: TGTGCCAGCAGTTCTCAAATTTTGTATGGCAGTGAAGCTTTCTTT. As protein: CASSSQILYGSEAFF.

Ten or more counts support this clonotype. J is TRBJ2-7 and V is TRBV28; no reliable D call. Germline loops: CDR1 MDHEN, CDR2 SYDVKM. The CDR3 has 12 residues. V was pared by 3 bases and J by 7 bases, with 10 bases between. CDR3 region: CASSLVQGEQYF. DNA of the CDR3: TGTGCCAGCAGTTTGGTCCAAGGGGAGCAGTACTTC.

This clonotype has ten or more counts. The CDR3 loop is CASSLAGGAEAFF. CDR3 DNA: TGTGCCAGCAGCTTAGCGGGGGGTGCTGAAGCTTTCTTT. The chain couples TRBV7-8 to TRBJ1-1; tentatively, D is TRBD1 (5 bases). The germline CDR1 and CDR2 sequences are SGHVS and FQNEAQ. The CDR3 spans 13 residues. The V gene lost 0 bases and the J gene lost 6 bases, with 8 bases spanning the gap.

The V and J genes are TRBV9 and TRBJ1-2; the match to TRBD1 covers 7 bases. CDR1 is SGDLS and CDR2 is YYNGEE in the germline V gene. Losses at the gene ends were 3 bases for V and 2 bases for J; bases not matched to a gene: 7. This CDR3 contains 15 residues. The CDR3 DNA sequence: TGTGCCAGCAGCGCTGACAGGGTTTTAAACTATGGCTACACCTTC. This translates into CASSADRVLNYGYTF.

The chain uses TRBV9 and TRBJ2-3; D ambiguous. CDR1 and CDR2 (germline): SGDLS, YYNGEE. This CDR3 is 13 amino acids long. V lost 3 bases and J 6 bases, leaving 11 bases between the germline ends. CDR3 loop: CASSALLGDTQYF. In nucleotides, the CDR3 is TGTGCCAGCAGCGCCCTCCTAGGGGATACGCAGTATTTT.

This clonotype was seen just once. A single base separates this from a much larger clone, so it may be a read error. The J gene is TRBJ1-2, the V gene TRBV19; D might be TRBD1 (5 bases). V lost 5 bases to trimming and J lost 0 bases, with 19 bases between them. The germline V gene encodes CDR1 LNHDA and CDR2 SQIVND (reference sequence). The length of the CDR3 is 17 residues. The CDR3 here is CASSRERQPTPNYGYTF. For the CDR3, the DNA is TGTGCCAGTAGTCGGGAGAGACAGCCGACTCCTAACTATGGCTACACCTTC. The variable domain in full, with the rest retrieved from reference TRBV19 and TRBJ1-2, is DGGITQSPKYLFRKEGQNVTLSCEQNLNHDAMYWYRQDPGQGLRLIYYSQIVNDFQKGDIAEGYSVSREKKESFPLTVTSAQKNPTAFYLCASSRERQPTPNYGYTFGSGTRLTVV.

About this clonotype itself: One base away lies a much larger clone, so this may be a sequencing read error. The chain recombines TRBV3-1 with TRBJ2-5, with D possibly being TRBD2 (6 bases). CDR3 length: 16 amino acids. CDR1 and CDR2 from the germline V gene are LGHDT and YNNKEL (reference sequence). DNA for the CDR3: TGTGCCAGCAGCCTGCGGGGAGGTAAGAAGCAAGAGACCCGGTACTTC. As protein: CASSLRGGKKQETRYF.

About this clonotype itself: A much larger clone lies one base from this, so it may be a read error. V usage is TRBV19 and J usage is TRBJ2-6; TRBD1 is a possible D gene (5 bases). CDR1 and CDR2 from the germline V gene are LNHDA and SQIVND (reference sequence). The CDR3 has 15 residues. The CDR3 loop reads CASGVGGFGANVPTF. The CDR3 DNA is TGTGCCAGTGGAGTTGGTGGTTTTGGGGCCAACGTCCCGACTTTC.

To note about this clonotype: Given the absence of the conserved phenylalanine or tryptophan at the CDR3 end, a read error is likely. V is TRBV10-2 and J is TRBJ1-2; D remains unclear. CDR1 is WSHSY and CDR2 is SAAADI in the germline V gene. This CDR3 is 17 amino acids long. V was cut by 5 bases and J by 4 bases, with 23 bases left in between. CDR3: CASSMSNTSRKTYGYTL. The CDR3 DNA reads TGCGCCAGCAGTATGTCCAACACTTCTAGAAAGACCTATGGCTACACCCTC.

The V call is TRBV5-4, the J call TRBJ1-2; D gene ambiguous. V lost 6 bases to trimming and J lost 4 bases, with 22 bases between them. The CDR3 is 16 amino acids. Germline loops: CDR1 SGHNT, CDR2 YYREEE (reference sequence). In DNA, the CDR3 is TGTGCCAGCAAGGTCACCGTACCAGGAAAGACCTATGGCTACACCTTC. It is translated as CASKVTVPGKTYGYTF.

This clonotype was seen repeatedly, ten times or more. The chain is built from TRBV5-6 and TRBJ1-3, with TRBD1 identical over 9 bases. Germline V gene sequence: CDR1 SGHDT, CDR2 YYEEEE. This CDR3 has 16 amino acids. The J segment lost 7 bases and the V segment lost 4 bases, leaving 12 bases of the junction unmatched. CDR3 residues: CASSARTGGAGNTIYF. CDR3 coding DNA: TGTGCCAGCAGCGCTCGCACAGGGGGCGCCGGGAACACCATATATTTT.

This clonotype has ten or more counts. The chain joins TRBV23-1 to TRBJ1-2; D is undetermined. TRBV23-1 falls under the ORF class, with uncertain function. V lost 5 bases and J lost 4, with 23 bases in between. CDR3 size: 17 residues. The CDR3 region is CASSVGELRRKTYGYTF. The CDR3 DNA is TGCGCCAGCAGTGTTGGCGAGCTACGCAGAAAGACCTATGGCTACACCTTC.

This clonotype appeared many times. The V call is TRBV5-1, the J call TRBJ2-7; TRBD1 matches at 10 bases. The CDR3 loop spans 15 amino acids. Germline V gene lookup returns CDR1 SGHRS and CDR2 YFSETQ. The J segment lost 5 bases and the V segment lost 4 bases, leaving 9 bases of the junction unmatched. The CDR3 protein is CASSQRQGANDEQYF. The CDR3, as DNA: TGCGCCAGCAGCCAAAGACAGGGGGCTAATGACGAGCAGTACTTC. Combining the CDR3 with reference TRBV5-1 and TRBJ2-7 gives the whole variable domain KAGVTQTPRYLIKTRGQQVTLSCSPISGHRSVSWYQQTPGQGLQFLFEYFSETQRNKGNFPGRFSGRQFSNSRSEMNVSTLELGDSALYLCASSQRQGANDEQYFGPGTRLTVT.

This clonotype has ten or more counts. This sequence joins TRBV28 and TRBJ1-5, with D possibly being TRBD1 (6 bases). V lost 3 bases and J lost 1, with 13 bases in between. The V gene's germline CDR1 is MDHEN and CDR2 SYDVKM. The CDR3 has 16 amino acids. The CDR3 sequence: CASSLAGTPSNQPQHF. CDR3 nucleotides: TGTGCCAGCAGTTTGGCCGGGACACCCAGCAATCAGCCCCAGCATTTT.